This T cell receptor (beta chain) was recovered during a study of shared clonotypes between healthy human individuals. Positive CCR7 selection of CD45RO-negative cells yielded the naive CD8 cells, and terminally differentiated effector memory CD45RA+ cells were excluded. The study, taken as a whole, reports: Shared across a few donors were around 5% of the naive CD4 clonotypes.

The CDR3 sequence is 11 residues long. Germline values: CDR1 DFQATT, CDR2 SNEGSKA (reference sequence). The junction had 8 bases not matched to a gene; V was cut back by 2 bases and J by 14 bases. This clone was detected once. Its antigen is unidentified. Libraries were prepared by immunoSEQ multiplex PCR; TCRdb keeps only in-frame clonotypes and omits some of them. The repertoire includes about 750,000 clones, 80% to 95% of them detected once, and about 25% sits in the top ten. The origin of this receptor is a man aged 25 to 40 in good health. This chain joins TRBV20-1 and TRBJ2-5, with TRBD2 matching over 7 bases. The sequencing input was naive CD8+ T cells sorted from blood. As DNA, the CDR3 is TGCAGTGCTAGAAGGTCGGGAGGTCACTACTTC. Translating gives CSARRSGGHYF.